These 32 T cell receptor beta chains share one sample of origin, sequenced in a study of technical replicates of blood from several donors. Assay: immunoSEQ multiplex PCR; the TCRdb copy retains only in-frame clones and omits some. The table lists about 80,000 clones, over 75% of them singletons. The sample taken for sequencing was T cells isolated from PBMCs. These receptors were collected from a human donor in good health.

The chain links TRBV29-1 to TRBJ2-7, with 8 positions matching TRBD1. The germline V gene has CDR1 SQVTM and CDR2 ANQGSEA. V trimming: 3 bases; J trimming: 1 base; junction bases outside the gene matches: 5. CDR3 length equals 14 residues. CDR3 bases: TGCAGCGTTGAGGGGCAGGGGGCATCCTACGAGCAGTACTTC. Translated: CSVEGQGASYEQYF.

The gene calls are TRBV5-1 and TRBJ1-1; 7 bases are a match to TRBD1. The CDR3 totals 13 residues. V shed 7 bases, J shed 1 base, and the junction held 4 bases outside the gene matches. Germline loops: CDR1 SGHRS, CDR2 YFSETQ. CDR3 nucleotides: TGCGCCAGCGGGGACAGATCGAACACTGAAGCTTTCTTT. Protein sequence: CASGDRSNTEAFF.

The chain has TRBV27 and TRBJ1-1; possible D gene TRBD1, 5 bases. CDR3 length equals 14 residues. Trimming shortened V by 5 bases and J by 4 bases, and 14 bases separated the two germline ends. The germline gives CDR1 MNHEY, CDR2 SMNVEV (reference sequence). The chain's CDR3 is CASSPPQGGTEAFF. The DNA of the CDR3 is TGTGCCAGCAGTCCTCCGCAGGGCGGCACTGAAGCTTTCTTT.

The sample holds one count of this clone. V is TRBV28 and J is TRBJ1-5; 7 bases match TRBD1. CDR1 is MDHEN and CDR2 is SYDVKM in the germline V gene. The CDR3 is made up of 15 amino acids. After removal of 3 bases from V and 7 bases from J, the junction contained 9 bases not matched to a gene. The CDR3 DNA is TGTGCCAGCAGTTTGCCGACAGGGACCGGACAGCCCCAGCATTTT. This gives the protein CASSLPTGTGQPQHF.

This sequence joins TRBV29-1 and TRBJ1-3; D gene ambiguous. The CDR3 has 14 amino acids. Looked up from germline, CDR1 is SQVTM and CDR2 is ANQGSEA. Trimming cost V 2 bases and J 1 base, with 9 bases left between them. The chain's CDR3 is CSVETSGSGNTIYF. CDR3 nucleotides: TGCAGCGTTGAAACATCGGGTTCTGGAAACACCATATATTTT.

J is TRBJ2-3 and V is TRBV27; 7 nucleotides agree with TRBD2. The CDR3 loop spans 14 amino acids. Germline V gene data show CDR1 as MNHEY and CDR2 as SMNVEV (reference sequence). J was trimmed by 2 bases and V by 2 bases; bases with no gene match: 1. In nucleotides, the CDR3 is TGTGCCAGCAGTTTACTAGCGGACACAGATACGCAGTATTTT. Translation gives CASSLLADTDTQYF.

The chain recombines TRBV11-2 with TRBJ2-6; a possible D gene is TRBD1 (5 bases). The CDR3 is made up of 14 amino acids. The V end lost 8 bases, the J end lost 4 bases, and 12 bases lay between the germline ends. Per germline, CDR1 SGHAT and CDR2 FQNNGV. This CDR3 is CASSSQAGANVLTF. CDR3 bases: TGTGCCAGCTCCTCACAGGCCGGGGCCAACGTCCTGACTTTC.

V usage is TRBV9 and J usage is TRBJ1-1; D uncertain. The V gene lost 4 bases and the J gene lost 4 bases, with 11 bases spanning the gap. CDR3 size: 13 residues. Per germline, CDR1 SGDLS and CDR2 YYNGEE. The CDR3: CASSLDWRTEAFF. The CDR3 region has the DNA TGTGCCAGCAGCTTGGACTGGCGCACTGAAGCTTTCTTT.

The chain uses TRBV14 and TRBJ2-5; 7 bases map to TRBD1. Germline V gene sequence: CDR1 SGHDN, CDR2 FVKESK. The CDR3 is 15 amino acids. V was clipped by 3 bases and J by 5 bases; unmatched bases: 9. The CDR3 DNA reads TGTGCCAGCAGCCAGTTCACAGGGGTAGTGGAGACCCAGTACTTC. This codes for CASSQFTGVVETQYF.

V and J are TRBV11-2 and TRBJ2-5; D gene uncertain. The length of the CDR3 is 16 residues. CDR1 and CDR2 from the germline V gene are SGHAT and FQNNGV. V was clipped by 1 base and J by 4 bases, with 16 bases between them. The CDR3 DNA is TGTGCCAGCAGCTTAGGTCAACTCCCTCCCGGAGAGACCCAGTACTTC. Its translation is CASSLGQLPPGETQYF.

The chain uses TRBV6-4 and TRBJ2-2; D gene unclear. CDR3 length: 15 amino acids. From germline, CDR1 is MRHNA and CDR2 SNTAGT. V lost 3 bases to trimming and J lost 5 bases, with 13 bases between them. The CDR3 loop reads CASSESTLWTGELFF. In nucleotides, the CDR3 is TGTGCCAGCAGTGAGTCTACCCTGTGGACCGGGGAGCTGTTTTTT.

The V call is TRBV5-4, the J call TRBJ2-5; a possible D gene is TRBD1 (6 bases). Germline lookup yields CDR1 SGHNT and CDR2 YYREEE (reference sequence). CDR3 size: 18 residues. Trimming pared 4 bases from V and 2 bases from J, leaving 24 bases between. CDR3 sequence (DNA): TGTGCCAGCAGCAGGGTTCCGAACCGGGACATAGAACAAGAGACCCAGTACTTC. It encodes CASSRVPNRDIEQETQYF.

This sequence joins TRBV25-1 and TRBJ2-2, with D possibly TRBD1 on 6 matching bases. V was pared by 7 bases and J by 6 bases, with 21 bases between. The CDR3 length is 16 residues. The V gene's germline CDR1 is MGHDK and CDR2 SYGVNS. The CDR3 DNA reads as TGTGCCAGCACTACAAAGACAGGATTGGTCGCCGGGGAGCTGTTTTTT. Its protein product is CASTTKTGLVAGELFF.

This sequence joins TRBV5-6 and TRBJ2-1; TRBD2 matches at 9 bases. The CDR3 totals 14 residues. From germline, CDR1 is SGHDT and CDR2 YYEEEE. Germline trimming cut 3 bases from V and 6 bases from J; bases unmatched to any gene: 4. The CDR3 loop reads CASSSAGGGNEQFF. The CDR3 DNA reads as TGTGCCAGCAGCTCAGCGGGAGGAGGCAATGAGCAGTTCTTC. The variable domain in full, completed from reference TRBV5-6 and TRBJ2-1, reads DAGVTQSPTHLIKTRGQQVTLRCSPKSGHDTVSWYQQALGQGPQFIFQYYEEEERQRGNFPDRFSGHQFPNYSSELNVNALLLGDSALYLCASSSAGGGNEQFFGPGTRLTVL.

The V gene is TRBV28, the J gene TRBJ2-1; 15 nucleotides match TRBD2. CDR1 is MDHEN and CDR2 is SYDVKM in the germline V gene. This CDR3 has 16 amino acids. J lost 8 bases, V lost 5 bases, and 7 bases had no gene match. The CDR3 coding sequence is TGTGCCAGCAGTCGTGGACTAGCGGGAGGGCCCGATGAGCAGTTCTTC. Protein: CASSRGLAGGPDEQFF. Full variable domain (missing parts from reference TRBV28 and TRBJ2-1): DVKVTQSSRYLVKRTGEKVFLECVQDMDHENMFWYRQDPGLGLRLIYFSYDVKMKEKGDIPEGYSVSREKKERFSLILESASTNQTSMYLCASSRGLAGGPDEQFFGPGTRLTVL.

CDR3 protein: CASSLDPVYEQYF. In DNA form, the CDR3 reads TGTGCCAGCAGCTTAGATCCAGTCTACGAGCAGTACTTC. The J gene is TRBJ2-7, the V gene TRBV7-6; D gene uncertain. CDR3 length: 13 amino acids. Germline CDR1 and CDR2: SGHVS and FNYEAQ. Trimming left V 1 base short and J 3 bases short, with 7 bases between.

The rearrangement links TRBV11-2 to TRBJ2-1, with D unresolved. The CDR3 runs 15 residues. Germline V gene sequence: CDR1 SGHAT, CDR2 FQNNGV. Trimming pared 0 bases from V and 7 bases from J, leaving 13 bases between. The chain's CDR3 is CASSLDRLMSNEQFF. Here the CDR3 DNA reads TGTGCCAGCAGCTTAGATCGTCTAATGAGTAATGAGCAGTTCTTC.

This chain uses TRBV2 with TRBJ2-5, with D perhaps TRBD1 (6 bases). CDR1 SNHLY and CDR2 FYNNEI come from the germline V gene. The germline V and J ends were trimmed by 2 bases and 5 bases, with 12 bases remaining between them. The CDR3 covers 14 residues. This chain's CDR3 is CASSEYREEETQYF. CDR3 in DNA: TGTGCCAGCAGTGAATACAGGGAAGAGGAGACCCAGTACTTC.

The chain carries TRBV27 and TRBJ1-1; possible D gene TRBD1, 6 bases. V was shortened by 6 bases and J by 3 bases, with 14 bases between the two germline ends. CDR1 MNHEY and CDR2 SMNVEV come from the germline V gene (reference sequence). The CDR3 runs to 14 residues. The chain's CDR3 is CASRLTGWYTEAFF. The CDR3 DNA sequence: TGTGCCAGCAGGCTAACAGGGTGGTACACTGAAGCTTTCTTT.

The rearrangement joins TRBV19 to TRBJ2-5, with 9 nucleotides matching TRBD2. This CDR3 has 16 amino acids. The germline CDR1 and CDR2 sequences are LNHDA and SQIVND (reference sequence). After removal of 6 bases from V and 4 bases from J, the junction contained 12 bases not matched to a gene. CDR3 sequence: CASSLQGGRATETQYF. Here the CDR3 DNA reads TGTGCCAGTAGCCTTCAAGGCGGGAGGGCCACAGAGACCCAGTACTTC.

The CDR3 loop is CASSLSTGVGYTF. The CDR3 DNA is TGTGCCAGCAGTTTATCAACGGGGGTGGGCTACACCTTC. The chain couples TRBV28 to TRBJ1-2; D possibly corresponds to TRBD1 (5 bases). CDR3 size: 13 residues. V was trimmed by 1 base and J by 8 bases, leaving 11 bases between them. The V gene's germline CDR1 is MDHEN and CDR2 SYDVKM.

The V and J genes are TRBV11-2 and TRBJ2-7, with no clear D. The CDR3 is 12 amino acids. V was cut by 6 bases and J by 0 bases, with 6 bases left in between. Germline CDR1 SGHAT, CDR2 FQNNGV. CDR3 DNA sequence: TGTGCCAGCAGGAGTAGCTCCTACGAGCAGTACTTC. It codes for CASRSSSYEQYF. Filled out from reference TRBV11-2 and TRBJ2-7, the complete variable domain reads EAGVAQSPRYKIIEKRQSVAFWCNPISGHATLYWYQQILGQGPKLLIQFQNNGVVDDSQLPKDRFSAERLKGVDSTLKIQPAKLEDSAVYLCASRSSSYEQYFGPGTRLTVT.

The rearrangement joins TRBV11-3 to TRBJ2-7; possible D gene TRBD2, 6 bases. The CDR3 has 12 amino acids. Germline CDR1 and CDR2: SGHNT and YENEEA. Trimming cost V 0 bases and J 7 bases, with 7 bases left between them. The CDR3 loop reads CASSLEGGEQYF. For the CDR3, the DNA is TGTGCCAGCAGCTTAGAAGGAGGGGAGCAGTACTTC.

In DNA, the CDR3 is TGTGCCAGCAGTTACTCGGCAGAAGGCTACACCTTC. It encodes CASSYSAEGYTF. The rearrangement joins TRBV6-6 to TRBJ1-2; D unresolved. V was shortened by 0 bases and J by 8 bases, with 7 bases between the two germline ends. CDR3 size: 12 residues. The germline gives CDR1 MNHNY, CDR2 SVGAGI (reference sequence).

The rearrangement links TRBV29-1 to TRBJ1-2; tentatively, D is TRBD1 (5 bases). CDR3 length equals 17 residues. V lost 4 bases to trimming and J lost 7 bases, with 28 bases between them. CDR1 and CDR2 (germline): SQVTM, ANQGSEA. This CDR3 reads CSVATRQGLGSIGGYTF. CDR3 sequence (DNA): TGCAGCGTTGCAACCCGCCAGGGTTTGGGGTCGATTGGTGGCTACACCTTC.

CDR3 DNA: TGTGCCAGCAGTAAGGGGGCTTTCAGTACTGAAGCTTTCTTT. Its protein product is CASSKGAFSTEAFF. The V gene is TRBV27, the J gene TRBJ1-1, with 7 bases identical to TRBD1. This CDR3 has 14 amino acids. The V gene's germline CDR1 is MNHEY and CDR2 SMNVEV (reference sequence). V lost 5 bases to trimming and J lost 5 bases; unmatched junction nucleotides: 8.

This chain uses TRBV5-4 with TRBJ2-7, with 7 bases matching TRBD2. The CDR3 runs to 16 residues. Per the germline V gene, CDR1 is SGHNT and CDR2 is YYREEE (reference sequence). The V gene end was trimmed by 3 bases and the J gene end by 0 bases; junction bases not matched to a gene: 9. CDR3 loop: CASSSNLAAVSYEQYF. CDR3 sequence (DNA): TGTGCCAGCAGCTCTAATCTAGCGGCCGTCTCCTACGAGCAGTACTTC. Based on the CDR3 plus reference TRBV5-4 and TRBJ2-7, the full variable domain is ETGVTQSPTHLIKTRGQQVTLRCSSQSGHNTVSWYQQALGQGPQFIFQYYREEENGRGNFPPRFSGLQFPNYSSELNVNALELDDSALYLCASSSNLAAVSYEQYFGPGTRLTVT.

The rearrangement joins TRBV30 to TRBJ2-2, with D perhaps matching TRBD2 (6 bases). Between the trimmed V and J ends, which lost 5 bases and 5 bases, there was a span of 18 bases. Germline V lookup: CDR1 GTSNPN, CDR2 SVGIG (reference sequence). The CDR3 sequence is 15 residues long. CDR3 in amino acids: CAWGMGLFRTGELFF. The CDR3 region has the DNA TGTGCCTGGGGAATGGGACTGTTCCGAACCGGGGAGCTGTTTTTT.

This clone occurred once. The genes are TRBV23-1 and TRBJ2-2, with no clear D. TRBV23-1 is filed as an ORF, its function uncertain. The CDR3 is made up of 14 amino acids. Trimming pared 10 bases from V and 0 bases from J, leaving 12 bases between. The CDR3 reads CATLRLTNTGELFF. The CDR3 coding sequence is TGCGCCACGCTACGACTTACGAACACCGGGGAGCTGTTTTTT.

The chain combines TRBV19 with TRBJ2-7, with a possible D match to TRBD1 (7 bases). Germline loops: CDR1 LNHDA, CDR2 SQIVND (reference sequence). Trimming left V 4 bases short and J 2 bases short, with 12 bases between. CDR3 length: 14 residues. CDR3 sequence: CASSTRDRPYEQYF. Here the CDR3 DNA reads TGTGCCAGTAGTACGCGGGACAGACCCTACGAGCAGTACTTC.

V and J are TRBV28 and TRBJ1-1, with D uncertain. V was shortened by 8 bases and J by 4 bases, with 14 bases between the two germline ends. This CDR3 is built from 13 residues. CDR1 is MDHEN and CDR2 is SYDVKM in the germline V gene. The CDR3 nucleotides read TGTGCCAGCTCAAGAGTGGGAGCCACTGAAGCTTTCTTT. It encodes CASSRVGATEAFF.

The rearrangement uses TRBV9 and TRBJ2-5; weak D call: TRBD2 (7 bases). V was pared by 3 bases and J by 7 bases, with 19 bases between. The CDR3 runs 15 residues. Per germline, CDR1 SGDLS and CDR2 YYNGEE. The CDR3 bases are TGTGCCAGCAGCGGCAGGGAGGGGGTCGGCGGGACCCAGTACTTC. Protein product: CASSGREGVGGTQYF.